Shown below are 8 T cell receptor beta chains from a single sample sequenced in a study of T cell responses to AZD1222 COVID-19 vaccine. Clones were sequenced by immunoSEQ multiplex PCR, and TCRdb holds only the in-frame ones, with some missing. The sample contains approximately 99,000 clones, roughly 89% of which appear only once. The source was peripheral blood, collected on day 0 of MenACWY control vaccination. The source is an adult in good health.

The CDR3 bases are TGTGCCAGCAGCCCCAGTGCAACTAATGAAAAACTGTTTTTT. Translated, it gives CASSPSATNEKLFF. The chain joins TRBV3-1 (or the pseudogene TRBV3-2) to TRBJ1-4, with D uncertain. This CDR3 spans 14 amino acids. Between the trimmed V and J ends, which lost 4 bases and 0 bases, there was a span of 6 bases. In germline, CDR1 is LGHDT, CDR2 YNNKEL (reference sequence).

The chain joins TRBV12-5 to TRBJ2-5; 8 bases agree with TRBD1. The CDR3 runs to 13 residues. Germline V gene sequence: CDR1 LGHNT, CDR2 FRNRAP. J gave up 4 bases and V 9 bases, and 7 bases lay outside the gene matches. The CDR3 sequence: CASLRGQGETQYF. Here the CDR3 DNA reads TGTGCTAGCCTCAGGGGGCAGGGAGAGACCCAGTACTTC.

The V and J genes are TRBV9 and TRBJ1-4; no clear D. The CDR3 is 14 residues long. V lost 0 bases and J lost 5, with 8 bases in between. Germline V gene sequence: CDR1 SGDLS, CDR2 YYNGEE. As DNA, the CDR3 is TGTGCCAGCAGCGTAGGCGGATCCAATGAAAAACTGTTTTTT. Encoded protein: CASSVGGSNEKLFF.

The genes are TRBV4-1 and TRBJ1-3, with TRBD1 as a possible D gene (5 bases). The CDR3 runs to 15 residues. CDR1 MGHRA and CDR2 YSYEKL come from the germline V gene. V was cut by 0 bases and J by 6 bases, with 12 bases left in between. The CDR3 region has the DNA TGCGCCAGCAGCCAAGATGGCGAGACAGTAAACACCATATATTTT. It translates to CASSQDGETVNTIYF.

This chain joins TRBV28 and TRBJ2-7, with 9 positions matching TRBD1. Germline-derived CDR1 and CDR2 are MDHEN and SYDVKM. The CDR3 length is 15 residues. V was clipped by 5 bases and J by 1 base; unmatched bases: 6. As DNA, the CDR3 is TGTGCCAGCAGTATGACAGGGGGACTATCCTACGAGCAGTACTTC. Its protein is CASSMTGGLSYEQYF.

This clone has a single count. J is TRBJ1-2 and V is TRBV5-4; 9 bases are shared with TRBD1. With 3 bases clipped from V and 5 bases from J, the junction kept 5 bases outside the gene matches. The V gene's germline CDR1 is SGHNT and CDR2 YYREEE (reference sequence). This CDR3 is 14 amino acids long. The CDR3 coding sequence is TGTGCCAGCAGCTCCGGACAGGGGCGGTATGGCTACACCTTC. This gives the protein CASSSGQGRYGYTF.

The chain uses TRBV4-3 and TRBJ2-2; 12 bases line up with TRBD2. Germline CDR1 is LGHNA and CDR2 is YSLEER. The CDR3 contains 17 residues. V shed 0 bases, J shed 4 bases, and the junction held 3 bases outside the gene matches. CDR3 protein: CASSQEGLAGSTGELFF. CDR3 coding DNA: TGCGCCAGCAGCCAAGAAGGACTAGCGGGGAGCACCGGGGAGCTGTTTTTT.

This clone came up a few times. This chain joins TRBV9 and TRBJ2-2, with D uncertain. In germline, CDR1 is SGDLS, CDR2 YYNGEE. The CDR3 covers 15 residues. V dropped 3 bases and J dropped 0 bases, with 9 bases sitting between them. The CDR3 loop reads CASSATSPNTGELFF. The CDR3 nucleotides read TGTGCCAGCAGCGCCACTTCTCCGAACACCGGGGAGCTGTTTTTT.